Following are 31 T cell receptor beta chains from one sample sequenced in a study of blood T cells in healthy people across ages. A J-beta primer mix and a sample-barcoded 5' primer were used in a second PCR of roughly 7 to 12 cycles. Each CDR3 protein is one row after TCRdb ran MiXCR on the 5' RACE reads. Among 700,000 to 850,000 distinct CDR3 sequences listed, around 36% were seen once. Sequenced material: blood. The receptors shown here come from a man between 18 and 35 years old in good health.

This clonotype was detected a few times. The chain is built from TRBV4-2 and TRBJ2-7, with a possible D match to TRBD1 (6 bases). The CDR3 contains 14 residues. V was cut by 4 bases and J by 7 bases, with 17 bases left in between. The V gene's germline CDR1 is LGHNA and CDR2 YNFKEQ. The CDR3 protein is CASSPTGPYNEQYF. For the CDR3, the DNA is TGTGCCAGCAGCCCGACAGGACCGTACAATGAGCAGTACTTC.

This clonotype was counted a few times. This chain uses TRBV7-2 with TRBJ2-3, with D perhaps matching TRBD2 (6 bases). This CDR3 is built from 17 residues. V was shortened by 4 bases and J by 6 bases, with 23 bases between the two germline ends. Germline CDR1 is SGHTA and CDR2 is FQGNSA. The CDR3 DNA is TGTGCCAGCAGCTATCTTATGGTCGGACTAAGAACGGATACGCAGTATTTT. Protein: CASSYLMVGLRTDTQYF.

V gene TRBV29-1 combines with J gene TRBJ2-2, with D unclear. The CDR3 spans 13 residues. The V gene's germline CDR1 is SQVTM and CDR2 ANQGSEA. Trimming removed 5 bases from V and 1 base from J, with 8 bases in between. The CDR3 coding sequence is TGCAGCGTTCAATGGCGGAACACCGGGGAGCTGTTTTTT. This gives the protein CSVQWRNTGELFF.

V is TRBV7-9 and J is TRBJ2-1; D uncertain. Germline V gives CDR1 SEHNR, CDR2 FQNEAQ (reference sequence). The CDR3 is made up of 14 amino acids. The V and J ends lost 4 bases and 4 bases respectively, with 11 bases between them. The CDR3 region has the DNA TGTGCCAGCAGCTGGTTTTTAGGTTACAATGAGCAGTTCTTC. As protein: CASSWFLGYNEQFF.

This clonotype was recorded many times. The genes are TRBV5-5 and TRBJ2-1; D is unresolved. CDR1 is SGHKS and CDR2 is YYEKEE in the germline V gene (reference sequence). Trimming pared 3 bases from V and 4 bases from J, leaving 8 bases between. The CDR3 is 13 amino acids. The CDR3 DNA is TGTGCCAGCAGCTCCCCTTCTTACAATGAGCAGTTCTTC. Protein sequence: CASSSPSYNEQFF.

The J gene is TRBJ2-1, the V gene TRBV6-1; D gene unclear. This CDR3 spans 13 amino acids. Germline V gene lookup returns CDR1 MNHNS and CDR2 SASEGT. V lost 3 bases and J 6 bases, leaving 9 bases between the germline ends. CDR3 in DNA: TGTGCCAGCAGTGAGGTGGGCGCCAATGAGCAGTTCTTC. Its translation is CASSEVGANEQFF.

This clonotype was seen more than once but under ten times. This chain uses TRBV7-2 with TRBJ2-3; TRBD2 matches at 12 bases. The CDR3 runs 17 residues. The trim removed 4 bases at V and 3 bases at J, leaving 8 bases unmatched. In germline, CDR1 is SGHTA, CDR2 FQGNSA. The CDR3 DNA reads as TGTGCCAGCAGCTCCGCTAGCGGGGGGGCGCGTACAGATACGCAGTATTTT. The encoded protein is CASSSASGGARTDTQYF.

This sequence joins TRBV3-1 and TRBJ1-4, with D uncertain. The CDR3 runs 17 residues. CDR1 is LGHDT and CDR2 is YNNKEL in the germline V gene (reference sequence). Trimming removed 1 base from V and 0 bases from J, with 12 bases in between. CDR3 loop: CASSQGLSASTNEKLFF. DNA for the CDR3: TGTGCCAGCAGCCAAGGTCTCAGCGCTTCAACTAATGAAAAACTGTTTTTT.

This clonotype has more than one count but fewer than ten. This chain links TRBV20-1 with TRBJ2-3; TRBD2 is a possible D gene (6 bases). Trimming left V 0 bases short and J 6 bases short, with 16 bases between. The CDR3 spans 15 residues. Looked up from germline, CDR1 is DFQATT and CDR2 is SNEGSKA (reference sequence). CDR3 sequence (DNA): TGCAGTGCTAGAGATTGGGCGGGGACCCAGGATACGCAGTATTTT. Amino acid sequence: CSARDWAGTQDTQYF.

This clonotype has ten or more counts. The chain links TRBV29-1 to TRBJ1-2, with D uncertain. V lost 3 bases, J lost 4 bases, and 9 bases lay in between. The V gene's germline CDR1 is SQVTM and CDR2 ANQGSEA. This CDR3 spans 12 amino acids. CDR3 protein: CSVDGRSYGYTF. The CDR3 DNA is TGCAGCGTTGACGGGAGGAGCTATGGCTACACCTTC.

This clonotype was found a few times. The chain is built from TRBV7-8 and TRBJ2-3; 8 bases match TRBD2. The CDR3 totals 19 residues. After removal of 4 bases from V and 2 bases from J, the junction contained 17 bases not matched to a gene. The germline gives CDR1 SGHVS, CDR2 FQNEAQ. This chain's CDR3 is CASSSKPPAIAGLTDTQYF. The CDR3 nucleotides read TGTGCCAGCAGCTCTAAGCCCCCCGCGATAGCGGGGCTCACAGATACGCAGTATTTT.

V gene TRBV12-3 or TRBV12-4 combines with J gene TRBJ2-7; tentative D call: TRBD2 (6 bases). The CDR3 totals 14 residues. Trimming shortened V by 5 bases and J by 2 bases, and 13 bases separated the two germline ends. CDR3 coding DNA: TGTGCCAGCAGTGGGGGGACGTTTCCCTACGAGCAGTACTTC. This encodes CASSGGTFPYEQYF.

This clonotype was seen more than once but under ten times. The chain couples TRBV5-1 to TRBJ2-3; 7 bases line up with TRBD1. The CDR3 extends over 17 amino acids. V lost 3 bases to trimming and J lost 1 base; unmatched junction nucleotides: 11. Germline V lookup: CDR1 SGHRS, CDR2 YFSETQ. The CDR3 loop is CASSSLPQGPGTDTQYF. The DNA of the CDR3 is TGCGCCAGCAGCTCACTACCACAGGGGCCTGGCACAGATACGCAGTATTTT.

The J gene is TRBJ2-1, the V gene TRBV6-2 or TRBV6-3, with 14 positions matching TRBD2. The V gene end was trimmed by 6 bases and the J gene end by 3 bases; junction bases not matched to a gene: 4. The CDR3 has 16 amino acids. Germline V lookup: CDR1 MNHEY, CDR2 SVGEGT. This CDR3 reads CASSWTSGGFYNEQFF. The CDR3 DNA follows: TGTGCCAGCAGCTGGACTAGCGGGGGGTTCTACAATGAGCAGTTCTTC.

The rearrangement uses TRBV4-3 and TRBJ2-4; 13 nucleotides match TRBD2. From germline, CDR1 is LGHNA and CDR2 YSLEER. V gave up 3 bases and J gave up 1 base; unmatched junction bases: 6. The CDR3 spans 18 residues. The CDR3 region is CASSHRTSGGEAKNIQYF. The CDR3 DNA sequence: TGCGCCAGCAGCCACCGGACTAGCGGGGGTGAGGCCAAAAACATTCAGTACTTC.

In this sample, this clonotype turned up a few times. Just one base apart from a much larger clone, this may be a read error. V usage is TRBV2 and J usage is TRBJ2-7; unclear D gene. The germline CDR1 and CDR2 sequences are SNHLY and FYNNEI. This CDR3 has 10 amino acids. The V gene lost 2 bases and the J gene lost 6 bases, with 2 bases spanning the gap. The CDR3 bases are TGTGCCAGCAGTGAAATCGAGCAGTACTTC. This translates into CASSEIEQYF.

The CDR3 DNA reads TGTGCCAGCTCGGGGCAGACAGGGGATACTGAAGCTTTCTTT. Its translation: CASSGQTGDTEAFF. The J gene is TRBJ1-1, the V gene TRBV7-2; 8 positions match TRBD1. The V segment lost 8 bases and the J segment 5 bases; nucleotides outside the gene matches: 10. The germline V gene encodes CDR1 SGHTA and CDR2 FQGNSA. This CDR3 is 14 amino acids long.

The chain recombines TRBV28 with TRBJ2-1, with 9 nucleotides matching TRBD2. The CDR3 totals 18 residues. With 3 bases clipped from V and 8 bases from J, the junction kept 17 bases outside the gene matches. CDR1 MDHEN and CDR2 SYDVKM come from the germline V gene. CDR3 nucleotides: TGTGCCAGCAGTTTCCACTTCGGCGGGAGGGTGTTCCAATATGAGCAGTTCTTC. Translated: CASSFHFGGRVFQYEQFF.

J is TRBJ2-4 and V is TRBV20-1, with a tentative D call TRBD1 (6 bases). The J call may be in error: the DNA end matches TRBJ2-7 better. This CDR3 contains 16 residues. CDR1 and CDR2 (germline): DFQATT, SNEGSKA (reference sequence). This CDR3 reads CSASPGTHQPTYEQYF. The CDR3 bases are TGCAGTGCTAGCCCAGGGACACACCAGCCTACCTACGAGCAGTACTTC.

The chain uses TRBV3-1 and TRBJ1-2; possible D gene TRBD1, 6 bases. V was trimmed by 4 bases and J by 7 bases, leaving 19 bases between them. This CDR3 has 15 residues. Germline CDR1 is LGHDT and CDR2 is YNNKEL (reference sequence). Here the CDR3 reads CASSPLLHRRGGYTF. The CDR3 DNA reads TGTGCCAGCAGCCCCTTACTACACCGCAGGGGTGGCTACACCTTC.

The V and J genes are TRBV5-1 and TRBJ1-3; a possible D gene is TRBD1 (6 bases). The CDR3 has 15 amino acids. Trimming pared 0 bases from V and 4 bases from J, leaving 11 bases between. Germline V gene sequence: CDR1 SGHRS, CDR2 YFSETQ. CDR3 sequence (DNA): TGCGCCAGCAGCTTGGACACAGGGAAAGGAAACACCATATATTTT. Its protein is CASSLDTGKGNTIYF.

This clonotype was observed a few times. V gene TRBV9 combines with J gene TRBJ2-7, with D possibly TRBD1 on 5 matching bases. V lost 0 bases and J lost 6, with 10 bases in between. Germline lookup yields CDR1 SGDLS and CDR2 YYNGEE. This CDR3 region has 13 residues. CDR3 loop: CASSVERGGEQYF. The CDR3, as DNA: TGTGCCAGCAGCGTAGAAAGGGGTGGCGAGCAGTACTTC. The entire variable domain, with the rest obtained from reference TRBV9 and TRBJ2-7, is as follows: DSGVTQTPKHLITATGQRVTLRCSPRSGDLSVYWYQQSLDQGLQFLIQYYNGEERAKGNILERFSAQQFPDLHSELNLSSLELGDSALYFCASSVERGGEQYFGPGTRLTVT.

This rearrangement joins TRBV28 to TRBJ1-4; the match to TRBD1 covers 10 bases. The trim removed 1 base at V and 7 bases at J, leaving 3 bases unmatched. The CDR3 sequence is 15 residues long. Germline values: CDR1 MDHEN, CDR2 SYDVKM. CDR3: CASSLSRDRGEKLFF. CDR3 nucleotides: TGTGCCAGCAGTTTATCTCGGGACAGGGGTGAAAAACTGTTTTTT.

As DNA, the CDR3 is TGTGCCAGCAGCGTAGTAGGTTTTGGGGGGGGTAGCGACGAGCAGTACTTC. It yields the protein CASSVVGFGGGSDEQYF. The V call is TRBV9, the J call TRBJ2-7; 7 positions match TRBD2. The trim removed 0 bases at V and 5 bases at J, leaving 14 bases unmatched. Germline V lookup: CDR1 SGDLS, CDR2 YYNGEE. This CDR3 has 17 residues.

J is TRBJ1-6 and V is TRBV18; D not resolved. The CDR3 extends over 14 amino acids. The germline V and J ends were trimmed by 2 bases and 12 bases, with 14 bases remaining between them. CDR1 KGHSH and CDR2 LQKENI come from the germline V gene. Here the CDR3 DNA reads TGTGCCAGCTCACCAGACACGGCTATAGGACCCCTCCACTTT. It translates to CASSPDTAIGPLHF.

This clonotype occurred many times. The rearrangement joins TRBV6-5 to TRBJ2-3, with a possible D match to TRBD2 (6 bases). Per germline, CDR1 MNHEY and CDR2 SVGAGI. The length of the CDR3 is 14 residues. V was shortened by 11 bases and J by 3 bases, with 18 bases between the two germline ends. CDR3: CAARRGGDTDTQYF. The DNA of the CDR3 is TGTGCCGCCCGTCGGGGCGGGGATACAGATACGCAGTATTTT.

The CDR3 here is CASSQASGTGGYEQYF. CDR3 bases: TGTGCCAGCAGCCAAGCCTCCGGGACAGGGGGCTACGAGCAGTACTTC. This chain uses TRBV7-2 with TRBJ2-7, with 11 positions matching TRBD1. Germline trimming cut 5 bases from V and 3 bases from J; bases unmatched to any gene: 9. The CDR3 consists of 16 residues. Germline loops: CDR1 SGHTA, CDR2 FQGNSA.

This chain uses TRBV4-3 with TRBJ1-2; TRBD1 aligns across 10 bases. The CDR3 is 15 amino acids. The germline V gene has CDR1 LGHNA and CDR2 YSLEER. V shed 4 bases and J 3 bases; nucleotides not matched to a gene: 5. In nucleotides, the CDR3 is TGCGCCAGCAGCCGCGGACAGGGGGATCACTATGGCTACACCTTC. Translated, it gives CASSRGQGDHYGYTF.

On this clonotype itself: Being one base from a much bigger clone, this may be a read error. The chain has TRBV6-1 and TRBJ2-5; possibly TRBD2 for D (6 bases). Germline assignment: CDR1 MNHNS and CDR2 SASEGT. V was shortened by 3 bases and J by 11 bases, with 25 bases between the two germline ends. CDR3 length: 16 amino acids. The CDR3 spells CASSDRWRALPNEQYF. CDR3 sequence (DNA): TGTGCCAGCAGTGACCGGTGGAGGGCTCTCCCCAATGAGCAGTACTTC.

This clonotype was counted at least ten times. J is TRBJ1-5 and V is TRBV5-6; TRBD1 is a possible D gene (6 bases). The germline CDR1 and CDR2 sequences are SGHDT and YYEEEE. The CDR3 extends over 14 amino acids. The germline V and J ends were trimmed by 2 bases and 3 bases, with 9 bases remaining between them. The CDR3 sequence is CASSLGQINQPQHF. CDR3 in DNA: TGTGCCAGCAGCTTAGGACAGATCAATCAGCCCCAGCATTTT.

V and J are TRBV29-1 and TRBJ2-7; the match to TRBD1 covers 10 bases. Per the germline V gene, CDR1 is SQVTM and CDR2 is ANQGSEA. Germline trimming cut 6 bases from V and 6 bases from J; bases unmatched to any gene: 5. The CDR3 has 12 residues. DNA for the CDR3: TGCAGCGTGGGGGACAGGGGCCTCGAGCAGTACTTC. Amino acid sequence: CSVGDRGLEQYF.